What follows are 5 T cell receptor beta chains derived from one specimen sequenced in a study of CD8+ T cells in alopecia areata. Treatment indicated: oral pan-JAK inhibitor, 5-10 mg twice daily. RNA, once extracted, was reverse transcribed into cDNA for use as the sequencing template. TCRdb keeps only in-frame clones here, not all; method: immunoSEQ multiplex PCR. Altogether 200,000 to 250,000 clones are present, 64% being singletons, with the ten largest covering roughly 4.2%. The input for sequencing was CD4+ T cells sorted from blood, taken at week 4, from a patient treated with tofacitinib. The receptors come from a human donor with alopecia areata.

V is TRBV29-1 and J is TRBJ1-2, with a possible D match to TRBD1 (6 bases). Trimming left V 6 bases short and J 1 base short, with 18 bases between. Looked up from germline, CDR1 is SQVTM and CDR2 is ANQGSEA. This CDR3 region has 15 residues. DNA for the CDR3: TGCAGCGTCAAGGGGGGCCTACAGGGTAACTATGGCTACACCTTC. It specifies CSVKGGLQGNYGYTF.

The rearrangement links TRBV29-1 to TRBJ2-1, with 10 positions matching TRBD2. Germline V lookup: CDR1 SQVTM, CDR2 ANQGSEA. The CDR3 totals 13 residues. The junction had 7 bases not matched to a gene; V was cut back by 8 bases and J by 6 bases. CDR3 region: CSSERGGFNEQFF. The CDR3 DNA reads TGCAGCTCCGAGCGGGGGGGCTTCAATGAGCAGTTCTTC.

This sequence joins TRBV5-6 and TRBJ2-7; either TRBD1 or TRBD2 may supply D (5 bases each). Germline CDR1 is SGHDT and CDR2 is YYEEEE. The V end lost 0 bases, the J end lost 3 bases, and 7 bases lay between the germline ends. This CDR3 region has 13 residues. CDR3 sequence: CASSLGDGYEQYF. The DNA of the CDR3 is TGTGCCAGCAGCTTGGGGGACGGCTACGAGCAGTACTTC.

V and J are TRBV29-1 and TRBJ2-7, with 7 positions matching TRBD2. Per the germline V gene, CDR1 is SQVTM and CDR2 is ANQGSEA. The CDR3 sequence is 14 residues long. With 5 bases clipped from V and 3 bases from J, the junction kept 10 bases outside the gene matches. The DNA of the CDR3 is TGCAGCGTTAGGGAGGGATCAGGGTTCTACGAGCAGTACTTC. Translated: CSVREGSGFYEQYF.

In DNA, the CDR3 is TGTGCCAGCAGCGTGACAGCAGACACAGATACGCAGTATTTT. Protein product: CASSVTADTDTQYF. The rearrangement joins TRBV9 to TRBJ2-3, with D possibly matching TRBD1 (5 bases). The CDR3 has 14 residues. Germline V gene data show CDR1 as SGDLS and CDR2 as YYNGEE. Trimming took 2 bases from V and 2 from J, leaving 9 bases between them.